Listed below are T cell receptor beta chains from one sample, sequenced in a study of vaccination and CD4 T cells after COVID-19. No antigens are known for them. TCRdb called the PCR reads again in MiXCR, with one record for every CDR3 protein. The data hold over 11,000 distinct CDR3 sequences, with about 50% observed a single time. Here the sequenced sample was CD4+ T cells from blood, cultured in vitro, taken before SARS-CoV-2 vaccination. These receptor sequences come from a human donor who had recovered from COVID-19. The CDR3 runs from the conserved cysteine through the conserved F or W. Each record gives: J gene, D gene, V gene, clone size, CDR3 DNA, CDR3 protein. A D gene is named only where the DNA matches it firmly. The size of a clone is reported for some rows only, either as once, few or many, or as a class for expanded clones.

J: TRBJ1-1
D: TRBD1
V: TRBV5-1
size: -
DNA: TGCGCCAGCAGCTTAGGGACAGGGACGATGAACACTGAAGCTTTCTTT
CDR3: CASSLGTGTMNTEAFF

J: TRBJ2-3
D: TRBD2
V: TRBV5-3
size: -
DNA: TGTGCCAGCAGCCCTCCACTAGCGGGCTCCCTGGGGACGCAGTATTTT
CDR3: CASSPPLAGSLGTQYF

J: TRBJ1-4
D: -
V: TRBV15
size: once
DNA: TGTGCCACCAGCACCCGACAAACGCTAAAAAAACTGTTTTTT
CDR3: CATSTRQTLKKLFF

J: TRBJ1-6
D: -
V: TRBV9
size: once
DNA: TGTGCCAGCAGCGTGGGGGGCGACTCACCCCTCCACTTT
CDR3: CASSVGGDSPLHF

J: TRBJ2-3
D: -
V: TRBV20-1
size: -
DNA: TGCAGTGCTAGTAGTGATACGCAGTATTTT
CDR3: CSASSDTQYF

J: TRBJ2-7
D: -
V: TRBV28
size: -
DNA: TGTGCCAGCAGTTTACAGATCTACGAGCAGTACTTC
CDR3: CASSLQIYEQYF

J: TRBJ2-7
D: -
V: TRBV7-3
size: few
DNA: TGTGCCAGCAGCTTAACCCCCATGAGTGAGCAGTACTTC
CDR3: CASSLTPMSEQYF

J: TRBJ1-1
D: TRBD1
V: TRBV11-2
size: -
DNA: TGTGCCAGCAGCTTAGATGTCAGGGGGAAAGCTTTCTTT
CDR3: CASSLDVRGKAFF

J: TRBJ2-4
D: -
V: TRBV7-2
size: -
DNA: TGTGCCAGCAGCCCCCCTGGAGTAGCCAAAAACATTCAGTACTTC
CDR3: CASSPPGVAKNIQYF

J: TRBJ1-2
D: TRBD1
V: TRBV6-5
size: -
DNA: TGTGCCAGCAGTTACCCACAGGGGGATGGCTACACCTTC
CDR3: CASSYPQGDGYTF

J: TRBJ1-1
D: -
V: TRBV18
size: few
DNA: TGTGCCAGCTCACCATCGGGGGGGTTTACTGAAGCTTTCTTT
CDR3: CASSPSGGFTEAFF

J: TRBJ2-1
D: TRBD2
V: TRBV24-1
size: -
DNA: TGTGCCACCAGTGACCAAAGCGGGGACTCCTACAATGAGCAGTTCTTC
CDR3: CATSDQSGDSYNEQFF

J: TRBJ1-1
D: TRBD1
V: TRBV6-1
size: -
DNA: TGTGCCAGCAAGAGTCTTCAGGGGGCTGAAGCTTTCTTT
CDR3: CASKSLQGAEAFF

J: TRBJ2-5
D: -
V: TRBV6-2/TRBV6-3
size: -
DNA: TGTGCCAGCAGCCGCCAAGAGACCCAGTACTTC
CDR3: CASSRQETQYF

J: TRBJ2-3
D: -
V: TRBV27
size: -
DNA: TGTGCCAGCAGTTTATCGACCTCCGCAGATACGCAGTATTTT
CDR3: CASSLSTSADTQYF

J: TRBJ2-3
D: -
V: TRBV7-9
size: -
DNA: TGTGCCAGCAGCTTAGGGGGTAGCGCAGATACGCAGTATTTT
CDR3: CASSLGGSADTQYF

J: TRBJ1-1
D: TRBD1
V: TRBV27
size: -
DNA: TGTGCCAGCAGTCCCCTGGACAGGGCTGAAGCTTTCTTT
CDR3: CASSPLDRAEAFF

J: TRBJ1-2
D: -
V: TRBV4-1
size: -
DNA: TGCGCCAGCAGCCAAGTTCTCCCAACAGGGCCTAACTATGGCTACACCTTC
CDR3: CASSQVLPTGPNYGYTF

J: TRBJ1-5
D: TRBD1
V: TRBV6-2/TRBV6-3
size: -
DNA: TGTGCCAGCAGTTACAACAGGGGATTTAGTCAGCCCCAGCATTTT
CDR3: CASSYNRGFSQPQHF

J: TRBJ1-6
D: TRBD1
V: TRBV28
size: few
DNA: TGTGCCAGCAGTCCCCGGACAGGGATGGATTCACCCCTCCACTTT
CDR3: CASSPRTGMDSPLHF

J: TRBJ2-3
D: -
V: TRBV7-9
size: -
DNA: TGTGCCAGCAGCTTTTTCGGCGCGGGGTCTAGCACAGATACGCAGTATTTT
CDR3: CASSFFGAGSSTDTQYF

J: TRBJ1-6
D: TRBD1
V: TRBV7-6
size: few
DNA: TGTGCCAGCAGCCCTTACGGAACCCGGCGGACAGGGGGAGGTTCACCCCTCCACTTT
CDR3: CASSPYGTRRTGGGSPLHF

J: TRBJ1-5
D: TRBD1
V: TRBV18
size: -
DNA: TGTGCCAGCTCCCCGGTCAGGGGGCCCAGCAATCAGCCCCAGCATTTT
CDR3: CASSPVRGPSNQPQHF

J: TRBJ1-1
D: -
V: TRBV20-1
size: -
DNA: TGCAGTGCTAGACTACGAAGAGGTCTTACGAACACTGAAGCTTTCTTT
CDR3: CSARLRRGLTNTEAFF

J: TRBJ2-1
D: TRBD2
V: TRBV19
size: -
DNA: TGTGCCAGTAGTATGCGGGGGGGCCCGGCGAATGAGCAGTTCTTC
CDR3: CASSMRGGPANEQFF

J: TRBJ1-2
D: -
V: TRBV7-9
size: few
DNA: TGTGCCAGCAGCCCCCGGGGCAGGGTTAACTATGGCTACACCTTC
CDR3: CASSPRGRVNYGYTF

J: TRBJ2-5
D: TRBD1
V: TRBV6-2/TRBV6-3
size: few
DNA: TGTGCCAGCAGCCAGACAGGGATGGAGACCCAGTACTTC
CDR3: CASSQTGMETQYF

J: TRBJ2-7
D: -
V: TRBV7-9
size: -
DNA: TGTGCCAGCAGCTCCAGGGGGGGAGACTACGAGCAGTACTTC
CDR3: CASSSRGGDYEQYF

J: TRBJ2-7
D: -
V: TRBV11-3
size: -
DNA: TGTGCCAGCGGAGAGACTTCCCTCTCCTACGAGCAGTACTTC
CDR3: CASGETSLSYEQYF

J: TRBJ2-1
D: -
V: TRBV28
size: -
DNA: TGTGCCAGCAGCTCGCTGGGAGTCAATGAGCAGTTCTTC
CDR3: CASSSLGVNEQFF

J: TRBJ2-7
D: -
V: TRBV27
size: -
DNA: TGTGCCAGCAGTTTAAGCGGACGGACCTACGAGCAGTACTTC
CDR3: CASSLSGRTYEQYF

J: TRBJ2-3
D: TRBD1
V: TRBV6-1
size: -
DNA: TGTGCCAGCAGCCGGACAGGGAGCACAGATACGCAGTATTTT
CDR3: CASSRTGSTDTQYF

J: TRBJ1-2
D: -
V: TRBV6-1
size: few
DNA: TGTGCCAGCAGCCTCCCCCAGACAGGTGGAGGCTACACCTTC
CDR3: CASSLPQTGGGYTF

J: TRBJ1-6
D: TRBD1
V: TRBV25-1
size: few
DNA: TGTGCCAGCAGTGAAGGGACAGGGGGCATTCTTTCACCCCTCCACTTT
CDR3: CASSEGTGGILSPLHF

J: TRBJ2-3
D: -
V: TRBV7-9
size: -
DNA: TGTGCCAGCAGCTCCGGGGCGGGAATCGCAGATACGCAGTATTTT
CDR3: CASSSGAGIADTQYF

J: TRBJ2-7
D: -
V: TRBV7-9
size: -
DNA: TGTGCCAGCAGCTTAGTGGGACCGGGGTCCTACGAGCAGTACTTC
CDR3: CASSLVGPGSYEQYF

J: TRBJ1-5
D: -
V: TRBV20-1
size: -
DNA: TGCAGTGCTAGAGGGGACACGAATCAGCCCCAGCATTTT
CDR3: CSARGDTNQPQHF

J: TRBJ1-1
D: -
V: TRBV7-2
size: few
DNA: TGTGCCAGCAGCTTAGCGGGGAATACTGAAGCTTTCTTT
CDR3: CASSLAGNTEAFF

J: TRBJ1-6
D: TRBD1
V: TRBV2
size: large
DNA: TGTGCCAGCAGCAAACAGGGGAGCTCCTATAATTCACCCCTCCACTTT
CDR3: CASSKQGSSYNSPLHF

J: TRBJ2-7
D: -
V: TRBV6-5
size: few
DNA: TGTGCCAGCAGTTACTCGGCAGGGCCCTACGAGCAGTACTTC
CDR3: CASSYSAGPYEQYF

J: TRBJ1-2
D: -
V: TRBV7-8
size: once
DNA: TGTGCCAGCAGCTTAGCTGGGGGGCTAGATGGCTACACCTTC
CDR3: CASSLAGGLDGYTF